This is a list of T cell receptor beta chains from one sample in a study of blood T cell repertoires in COVID-19. Generated by immunoSEQ multiplex PCR, the TCRdb table keeps only in-frame clones and is missing some. The table records about 190,000 clones, over 80% of them present only once. The specimen was peripheral blood. These receptors all stem from a middle-aged woman with acute or convalescent COVID-19. The CDR3 runs from the conserved cysteine through the conserved F or W. A D gene is named only where the DNA matches it firmly. Size is omitted from some rows. Given values are once, few, many or a class for expanded clones.

v_gene: TRBV20-1; abundance: once; d_gene: TRBD2; j_gene: TRBJ2-7; CDR3aa: CSASAGVRYEQYF; CDR3nt: TGCAGTGCTAGTGCGGGAGTACGGTACGAGCAGTACTTC
v_gene: TRBV18; abundance: .; d_gene: .; j_gene: TRBJ2-1; CDR3aa: CASSPGSRADEQFF; CDR3nt: TGTGCCAGCTCACCAGGGTCCAGGGCCGATGAGCAGTTCTTC
v_gene: TRBV5-8; abundance: .; d_gene: .; j_gene: TRBJ2-6; CDR3aa: CASSFGGHSGANVLTF; CDR3nt: TGTGCCAGCAGCTTTGGGGGCCACTCTGGGGCCAACGTCCTGACTTTC
v_gene: TRBV7-9; abundance: few; d_gene: TRBD1; j_gene: TRBJ1-5; CDR3aa: CASSPGTGGRGQPQHF; CDR3nt: TGTGCCAGCAGCCCAGGGACAGGGGGCAGGGGGCAGCCCCAGCATTTT
v_gene: TRBV3-1/TRBV3-2; abundance: .; d_gene: .; j_gene: TRBJ2-7; CDR3aa: CASSQGPTGSVSYEQYF; CDR3nt: TGTGCCAGCAGCCAAGGCCCCACGGGGAGCGTATCGTACGAGCAGTACTTC
v_gene: TRBV19; abundance: .; d_gene: .; j_gene: TRBJ1-1; CDR3aa: CASSILGLEAFF; CDR3nt: TGTGCCAGTAGTATACTGGGCCTTGAAGCTTTCTTT
v_gene: TRBV5-4; abundance: .; d_gene: .; j_gene: TRBJ2-1; CDR3aa: CASSFLRVNNEQFF; CDR3nt: TGTGCCAGCAGCTTCCTGAGGGTAAACAATGAGCAGTTCTTC
v_gene: TRBV19; abundance: .; d_gene: TRBD1; j_gene: TRBJ2-7; CDR3aa: CASSIGDRGQGEQYF; CDR3nt: TGTGCCAGTAGTATTGGGGACAGGGGGCAGGGCGAGCAGTACTTC
v_gene: TRBV7-3; abundance: .; d_gene: TRBD1; j_gene: TRBJ1-1; CDR3aa: CASSQDRKNTEAFF; CDR3nt: TGTGCCAGCAGCCAGGACAGGAAGAACACTGAAGCTTTCTTT
v_gene: TRBV30; abundance: .; d_gene: .; j_gene: TRBJ1-4; CDR3aa: CAWALGGDEKLFF; CDR3nt: TGTGCCTGGGCCCTAGGGGGGGATGAAAAACTGTTTTTT
v_gene: TRBV6-6; abundance: .; d_gene: .; j_gene: TRBJ2-7; CDR3aa: CASSYGGQAYEQYF; CDR3nt: TGTGCCAGCAGTTACGGTGGCCAGGCCTACGAGCAGTACTTC
v_gene: TRBV28; abundance: .; d_gene: .; j_gene: TRBJ2-7; CDR3aa: CASSPRDTFYEQYF; CDR3nt: TGTGCCAGCAGCCCTCGGGACACTTTCTACGAGCAGTACTTC
v_gene: TRBV7-9; abundance: few; d_gene: .; j_gene: TRBJ1-1; CDR3aa: CASSLTQINTEAFF; CDR3nt: TGTGCCAGCAGCCTAACACAGATTAACACTGAAGCTTTCTTT
v_gene: TRBV6-5; abundance: .; d_gene: .; j_gene: TRBJ2-7; CDR3aa: CASSYQGNEQYF; CDR3nt: TGTGCCAGCAGCTACCAGGGAAACGAGCAGTACTTC
v_gene: TRBV5-4; abundance: .; d_gene: .; j_gene: TRBJ2-7; CDR3aa: CASSRYTGSLIEVYEQYF; CDR3nt: TGTGCCAGCAGCCGATATACAGGGAGCCTTATTGAAGTCTACGAGCAGTACTTC
v_gene: TRBV28; abundance: .; d_gene: .; j_gene: TRBJ1-2; CDR3aa: CASSFRAAFHGYTF; CDR3nt: TGTGCCAGCAGTTTTAGAGCGGCTTTTCATGGCTACACCTTC
v_gene: TRBV29-1; abundance: .; d_gene: .; j_gene: TRBJ2-1; CDR3aa: CSVEATGGHYNEQFF; CDR3nt: TGCAGCGTTGAAGCTACGGGGGGCCACTACAATGAGCAGTTCTTC
v_gene: TRBV5-6; abundance: .; d_gene: .; j_gene: TRBJ1-5; CDR3aa: CASSLGGGQPQHF; CDR3nt: TGTGCCAGCAGCTTGGGCGGCGGGCAGCCCCAGCATTTT
v_gene: TRBV4-2; abundance: .; d_gene: .; j_gene: TRBJ2-3; CDR3aa: CASSHSDTDTQYF; CDR3nt: TGTGCCAGCAGCCATAGCGACACAGATACGCAGTATTTT
v_gene: TRBV7-9; abundance: once; d_gene: .; j_gene: TRBJ2-2; CDR3aa: CASSLDGNGELFF; CDR3nt: TGTGCCAGCAGCTTGGACGGGAACGGGGAACTGTTTTTT
v_gene: TRBV28; abundance: .; d_gene: .; j_gene: TRBJ2-7; CDR3aa: CASSFSGSSSYEQYF; CDR3nt: TGTGCCAGCAGTTTTTCCGGGAGCTCCTCCTACGAGCAGTACTTC
v_gene: TRBV6-1; abundance: .; d_gene: TRBD2; j_gene: TRBJ2-3; CDR3aa: CASSEKRGAFTDTQYF; CDR3nt: TGTGCCAGCAGTGAGAAGCGGGGGGCCTTCACAGATACGCAGTATTTT
v_gene: TRBV24-1; abundance: .; d_gene: TRBD2; j_gene: TRBJ2-1; CDR3aa: CATSEGGASGTDNEQFF; CDR3nt: TGTGCCACCAGTGAAGGAGGGGCTAGCGGAACGGACAATGAGCAGTTCTTC
v_gene: TRBV4-1; abundance: few; d_gene: .; j_gene: TRBJ2-7; CDR3aa: CASSPRGLSEQYF; CDR3nt: TGCGCCAGCAGCCCACGCGGGCTTTCCGAGCAGTACTTC
v_gene: TRBV2; abundance: .; d_gene: TRBD1; j_gene: TRBJ1-2; CDR3aa: CASRGQGVGGYTF; CDR3nt: TGTGCCAGCAGGGGACAGGGGGTTGGAGGCTACACCTTC
v_gene: TRBV19; abundance: .; d_gene: TRBD1; j_gene: TRBJ2-2; CDR3aa: CASSRGQRNTGELFF; CDR3nt: TGTGCCAGTAGTAGGGGACAGCGGAACACCGGGGAGCTGTTTTTT
v_gene: TRBV25-1; abundance: .; d_gene: .; j_gene: TRBJ1-4; CDR3aa: CASSESVVNEKLFF; CDR3nt: TGTGCCAGCAGTGAATCAGTTGTTAATGAAAAACTGTTTTTT
v_gene: TRBV2; abundance: .; d_gene: .; j_gene: TRBJ1-2; CDR3aa: CARLQPQITSPNYGYTF; CDR3nt: TGTGCCAGACTTCAGCCACAGATCACGTCTCCCAACTATGGCTACACCTTC
v_gene: TRBV7-2; abundance: .; d_gene: .; j_gene: TRBJ2-7; CDR3aa: CASSPRQVPNYEQYF; CDR3nt: TGTGCCAGCAGCCCCAGACAGGTTCCTAACTACGAGCAGTACTTC
v_gene: TRBV5-1; abundance: .; d_gene: .; j_gene: TRBJ1-1; CDR3aa: CASSFGRNTEAFF; CDR3nt: TGCGCCAGCAGCTTTGGGAGGAACACTGAAGCTTTCTTT
v_gene: TRBV10-3; abundance: .; d_gene: TRBD1; j_gene: TRBJ1-5; CDR3aa: CAISAGGQFSNQPQHF; CDR3nt: TGTGCCATCAGCGCCGGGGGACAGTTTAGCAATCAGCCCCAGCATTTT
v_gene: TRBV6-5; abundance: once; d_gene: TRBD1; j_gene: TRBJ1-1; CDR3aa: CASRAQGEQAFF; CDR3nt: TGTGCCAGCAGGGCACAGGGGGAACAAGCTTTCTTT
v_gene: TRBV7-2; abundance: .; d_gene: .; j_gene: TRBJ2-2; CDR3aa: CASSRSRETGELFF; CDR3nt: TGTGCCAGCAGCAGATCTAGGGAGACCGGGGAGCTGTTTTTT
v_gene: TRBV5-1; abundance: .; d_gene: TRBD2; j_gene: TRBJ2-3; CDR3aa: CASSLSLAPPTDTQYF; CDR3nt: TGCGCCAGCAGCTTGTCACTAGCGCCTCCCACAGATACGCAGTATTTT
v_gene: TRBV27; abundance: .; d_gene: .; j_gene: TRBJ2-7; CDR3aa: CASSQALTGTYEQYF; CDR3nt: TGTGCCAGCAGTCAGGCCTTAACGGGAACCTACGAGCAGTACTTC
v_gene: TRBV5-1; abundance: .; d_gene: TRBD1; j_gene: TRBJ1-3; CDR3aa: CASSLRGQGVTLSSGNTIYF; CDR3nt: TGCGCCAGCAGCTTGAGGGGACAGGGGGTCACACTGAGCTCTGGAAACACCATATATTTT
v_gene: TRBV14; abundance: .; d_gene: TRBD2; j_gene: TRBJ2-7; CDR3aa: CASSRGSGSYEQYF; CDR3nt: TGTGCCAGCAGCCGTGGTAGCGGGAGCTACGAGCAGTACTTC
v_gene: TRBV4-1; abundance: .; d_gene: TRBD1; j_gene: TRBJ1-5; CDR3aa: CASSGTGGGQPQHF; CDR3nt: TGCGCCAGCAGCGGGACAGGGGGCGGACAGCCCCAGCATTTT
v_gene: TRBV29-1; abundance: .; d_gene: .; j_gene: TRBJ1-1; CDR3aa: CSVLKTTANTEAFF; CDR3nt: TGCAGCGTGCTAAAAACGACAGCGAACACTGAAGCTTTCTTT
v_gene: TRBV4-2; abundance: .; d_gene: .; j_gene: TRBJ2-7; CDR3aa: CASSQDISEVYEQYF; CDR3nt: TGTGCCAGCAGCCAAGACATTAGCGAAGTCTACGAGCAGTACTTC
v_gene: TRBV7-8; abundance: once; d_gene: TRBD1; j_gene: TRBJ1-1; CDR3aa: CASSLVRRGRGVPEAFF; CDR3nt: TGTGCCAGCAGCTTAGTAAGGAGGGGCAGGGGGGTCCCTGAAGCTTTCTTT
v_gene: TRBV19; abundance: once; d_gene: .; j_gene: TRBJ1-5; CDR3aa: CASSMEGYGQPQHF; CDR3nt: TGTGCCAGTAGTATGGAGGGGTATGGTCAGCCCCAGCATTTT
v_gene: TRBV2; abundance: once; d_gene: .; j_gene: TRBJ2-7; CDR3aa: CASSRGLTYEQYF; CDR3nt: TGTGCCAGCAGTCGGGGGTTAACCTACGAGCAGTACTTC
v_gene: TRBV15; abundance: .; d_gene: TRBD1; j_gene: TRBJ1-5; CDR3aa: CATSRDPRLTGFNQPQHF; CDR3nt: TGTGCCACCAGCAGAGATCCTCGACTGACAGGGTTCAATCAGCCCCAGCATTTT